These 10 T cell receptor beta chains originate from one sample sequenced in a study of cytotoxic CD8 clonotypes in ibrutinib-treated CLL. Profiling relied on immunoSEQ multiplex PCR, and the TCRdb table lists in-frame clones only, not all of them. The sample shows 150,000 to 200,000 clones, over 75% of them seen only once. The material sequenced was PBMCs, taken at disease progression, from a patient treated with ibrutinib. Receptors were obtained from a human donor with chronic lymphocytic leukemia.

This clone was counted only a few times. The V and J genes are TRBV28 and TRBJ1-2; D call uncertain. Trimming took off 9 bases at V and 5 bases at J, with 19 bases between the two ends. The CDR3 length is 14 residues. Germline loops: CDR1 MDHEN, CDR2 SYDVKM. The CDR3 here is CASYQGLADYGYTF. CDR3 DNA: TGTGCCAGTTACCAAGGTTTGGCGGATTATGGCTACACCTTC.

The chain is built from TRBV11-2 and TRBJ1-3; D gene uncertain. V was trimmed by 0 bases and J by 0 bases, leaving 3 bases between them. Germline CDR1 reads SGHAT; CDR2 reads FQNNGV. The CDR3 is 14 amino acids. CDR3: CASSLDHSGNTIYF. For the CDR3, the DNA is TGTGCCAGCAGCTTAGATCACTCTGGAAACACCATATATTTT.

V usage is TRBV19 and J usage is TRBJ2-5, with TRBD1 matching over 12 bases. The germline V gene has CDR1 LNHDA and CDR2 SQIVND (reference sequence). Unmatched junction bases numbered 4, after V lost 3 bases and J lost 5 bases. This CDR3 comprises 15 residues. CDR3 coding DNA: TGTGCCAGTAGTATTCGGGACAGGGGGCGCGAGACCCAGTACTTC. Its protein is CASSIRDRGRETQYF.

The chain has TRBV5-1 and TRBJ1-2; D perhaps matches TRBD1 (6 bases). This CDR3 is built from 16 residues. The germline CDR1 and CDR2 sequences are SGHRS and YFSETQ. The germline V and J ends were trimmed by 6 bases and 5 bases, with 23 bases remaining between them. CDR3 DNA: TGCGCCAGCATCTTATCGAGCCAAGACAGGCGATATGGCTACACCTTC. It translates to CASILSSQDRRYGYTF.

DNA for the CDR3: TGTGCCAGCAGTCGCTCCGGCTATGGCTACACCTTC. Its translation: CASSRSGYGYTF. The chain links TRBV6-5 to TRBJ1-2; no reliable D call. Germline-derived CDR1 and CDR2 are MNHEY and SVGAGI. The CDR3 sequence is 12 residues long. V lost 5 bases and J lost 4, with 8 bases in between.

This clone is a singleton in its sample. The chain combines TRBV15 with TRBJ2-4; 7 bases are a match to TRBD1. CDR3 length: 16 amino acids. The V and J ends lost 0 bases and 2 bases, in that order; junction bases with no gene match: 4. CDR1 and CDR2 (germline): LNHNV, YYDKDF (reference sequence). The CDR3 DNA is TGTGCCACCAGCAGAGAGGCAGGGGGTACCAAAAACATTCAGTACTTC. As protein: CATSREAGGTKNIQYF.

The chain combines TRBV5-1 with TRBJ2-1; TRBD2 agrees at 8 bases. The CDR3 covers 13 residues. Germline values: CDR1 SGHRS, CDR2 YFSETQ. J gave up 10 bases and V 2 bases, and 5 bases lay outside the gene matches. Here the CDR3 DNA reads TGCGCCAGCAGCTTCGGGAGCGGGAGCGAGCAGTTCTTC. Translation gives CASSFGSGSEQFF.

This clone was observed once. The chain combines TRBV7-9 with TRBJ1-1; TRBD1 is a possible D gene (6 bases). The CDR3 contains 16 residues. The V end was cut by 5 bases, the J end by 0 bases, with 16 bases between. Germline V gives CDR1 SEHNR, CDR2 FQNEAQ (reference sequence). CDR3 loop: CASSGRQGSMNTEAFF. As DNA, the CDR3 is TGTGCCAGCAGCGGGAGGCAGGGGTCCATGAACACTGAAGCTTTCTTT.

The count of this clone is one. The chain uses TRBV7-3 and TRBJ2-3; no definite D call. Germline V gives CDR1 SGHTA, CDR2 FQGTGA. V lost 2 bases, J lost 2 bases, and 11 bases lay in between. The CDR3 is 15 residues long. CDR3 in amino acids: CASSLGGVVTDTQYF. Here the CDR3 DNA reads TGTGCCAGCAGCTTAGGTGGGGTTGTCACAGATACGCAGTATTTT.

This chain connects TRBV29-1 to TRBJ2-7; D is unresolved. Per the germline V gene, CDR1 is SQVTM and CDR2 is ANQGSEA. With 2 bases removed from V and 6 bases from J, the gap between germline ends came to 8 bases. This CDR3 has 11 residues. The CDR3 sequence: CSVESEPEQYF. The CDR3 region has the DNA TGCAGCGTTGAATCTGAACCCGAGCAGTACTTC.